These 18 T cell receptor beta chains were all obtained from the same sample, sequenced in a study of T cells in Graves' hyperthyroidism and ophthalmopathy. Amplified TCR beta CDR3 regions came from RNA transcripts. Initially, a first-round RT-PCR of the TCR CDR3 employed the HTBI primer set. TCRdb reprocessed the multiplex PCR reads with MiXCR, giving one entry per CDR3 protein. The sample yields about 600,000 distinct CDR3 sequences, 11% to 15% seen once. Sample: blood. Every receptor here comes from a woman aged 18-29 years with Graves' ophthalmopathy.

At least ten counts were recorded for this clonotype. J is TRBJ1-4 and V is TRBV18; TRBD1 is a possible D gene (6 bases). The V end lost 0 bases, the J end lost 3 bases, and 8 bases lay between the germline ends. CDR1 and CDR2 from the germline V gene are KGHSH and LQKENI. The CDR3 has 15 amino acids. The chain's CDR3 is CASSPPGHPNEKLFF. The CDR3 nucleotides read TGTGCCAGCTCACCACCGGGACATCCTAATGAAAAACTGTTTTTT.

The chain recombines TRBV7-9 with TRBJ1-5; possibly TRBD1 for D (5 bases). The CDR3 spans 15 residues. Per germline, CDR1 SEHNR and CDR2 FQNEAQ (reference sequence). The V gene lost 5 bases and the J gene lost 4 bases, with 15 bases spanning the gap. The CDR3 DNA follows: TGTGCCAGCAGCAAAGGGACCAAAAGGAATCAGCCCCAGCATTTT. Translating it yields CASSKGTKRNQPQHF.

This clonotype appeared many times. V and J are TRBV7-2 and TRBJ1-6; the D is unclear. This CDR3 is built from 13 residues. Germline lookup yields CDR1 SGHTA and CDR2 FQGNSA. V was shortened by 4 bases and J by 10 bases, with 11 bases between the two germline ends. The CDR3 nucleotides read TGTGCCAGCAGCTCGGACTGGGAATCACCCCTCCACTTT. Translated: CASSSDWESPLHF.

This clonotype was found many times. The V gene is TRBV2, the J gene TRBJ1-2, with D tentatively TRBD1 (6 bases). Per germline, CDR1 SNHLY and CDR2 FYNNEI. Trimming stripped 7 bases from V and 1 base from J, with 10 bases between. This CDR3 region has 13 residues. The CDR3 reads CASKGDNNYGYTF. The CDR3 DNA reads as TGTGCCAGCAAGGGGGACAATAACTATGGCTACACCTTC.

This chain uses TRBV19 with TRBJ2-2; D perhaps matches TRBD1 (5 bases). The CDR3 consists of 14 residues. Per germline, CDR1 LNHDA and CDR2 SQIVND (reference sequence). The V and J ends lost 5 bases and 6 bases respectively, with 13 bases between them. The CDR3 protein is CASSGASFAGELFF. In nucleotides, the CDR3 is TGTGCCAGTAGTGGGGCTAGTTTCGCCGGGGAGCTGTTTTTT.

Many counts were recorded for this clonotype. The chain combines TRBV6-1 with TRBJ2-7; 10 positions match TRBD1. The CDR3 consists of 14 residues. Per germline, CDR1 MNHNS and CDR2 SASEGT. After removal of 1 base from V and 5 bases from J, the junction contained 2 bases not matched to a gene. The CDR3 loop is CASSEGQGADEQYF. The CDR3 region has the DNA TGTGCCAGCAGTGAAGGACAGGGGGCGGACGAGCAGTACTTC.

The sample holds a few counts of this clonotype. This CDR3 reads CASSAPGLAHGTGELFF. In DNA form, the CDR3 reads TGTGCCAGCAGCGCCCCGGGACTGGCACATGGCACCGGGGAGCTGTTTTTT. This chain uses TRBV9 with TRBJ2-2, with D possibly matching TRBD2 (6 bases). The CDR3 runs to 17 residues. CDR1 SGDLS and CDR2 YYNGEE come from the germline V gene. The germline V and J ends were trimmed by 3 bases and 4 bases, with 19 bases remaining between them.

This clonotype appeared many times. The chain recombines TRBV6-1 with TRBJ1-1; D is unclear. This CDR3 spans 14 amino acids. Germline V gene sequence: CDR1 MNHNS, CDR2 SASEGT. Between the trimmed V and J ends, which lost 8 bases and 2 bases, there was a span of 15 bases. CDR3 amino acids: CASLRSGYNTEAFF. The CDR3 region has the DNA TGTGCCAGCCTACGCTCCGGGTATAACACTGAAGCTTTCTTT.

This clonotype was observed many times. In nucleotides, the CDR3 is TGTGCCAGCAGTTTAGTTAAAACAGATACGCAGTATTTT. Translated: CASSLVKTDTQYF. The chain is built from TRBV12-3 or TRBV12-4 and TRBJ2-3; D is undetermined. V was pared by 1 base and J by 3 bases, with 5 bases between. This CDR3 comprises 13 residues.

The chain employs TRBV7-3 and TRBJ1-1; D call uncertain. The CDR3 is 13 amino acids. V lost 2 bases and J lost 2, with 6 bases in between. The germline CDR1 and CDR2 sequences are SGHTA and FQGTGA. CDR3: CASSLVHNTEAFF. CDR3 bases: TGTGCCAGCAGCTTAGTACACAACACTGAAGCTTTCTTT.

Written as DNA, the CDR3 is TGTGCCAGCAGCTTGGGCAGGAGGGTGAACGAGCAGTACTTC. The encoded protein is CASSLGRRVNEQYF. The chain uses TRBV5-6 and TRBJ2-7; tentative D call: TRBD2 (6 bases). Germline V gene lookup returns CDR1 SGHDT and CDR2 YYEEEE. The CDR3 length is 14 residues. Trimming took off 0 bases at V and 5 bases at J, with 12 bases between the two ends. Full variable domain (remainder filled in from reference TRBV5-6 and TRBJ2-7): DAGVTQSPTHLIKTRGQQVTLRCSPKSGHDTVSWYQQALGQGPQFIFQYYEEEERQRGNFPDRFSGHQFPNYSSELNVNALLLGDSALYLCASSLGRRVNEQYFGPGTRLTVT.

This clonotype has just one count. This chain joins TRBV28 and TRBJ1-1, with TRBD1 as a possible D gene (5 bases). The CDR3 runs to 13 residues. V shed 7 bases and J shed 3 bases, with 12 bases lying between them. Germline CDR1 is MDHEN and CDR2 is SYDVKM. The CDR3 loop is CASKDWGDTEAFF. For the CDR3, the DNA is TGTGCCAGCAAGGACTGGGGGGACACTGAAGCTTTCTTT.

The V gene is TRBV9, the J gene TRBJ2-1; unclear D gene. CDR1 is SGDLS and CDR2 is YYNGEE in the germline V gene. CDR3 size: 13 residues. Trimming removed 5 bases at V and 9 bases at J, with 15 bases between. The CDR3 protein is CASSSRMIGEQFF. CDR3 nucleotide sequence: TGTGCCAGCAGTTCCAGGATGATCGGTGAGCAGTTCTTC.

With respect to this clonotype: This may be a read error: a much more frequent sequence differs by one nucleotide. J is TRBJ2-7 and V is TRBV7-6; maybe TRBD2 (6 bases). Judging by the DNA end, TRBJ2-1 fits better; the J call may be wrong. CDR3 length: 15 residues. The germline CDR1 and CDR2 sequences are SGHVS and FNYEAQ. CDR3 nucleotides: TGTGCCAGCAGCTTAGGGCAGGAGCGGGCCTACGAGCAGTTCTTC. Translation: CASSLGQERAYEQFF.

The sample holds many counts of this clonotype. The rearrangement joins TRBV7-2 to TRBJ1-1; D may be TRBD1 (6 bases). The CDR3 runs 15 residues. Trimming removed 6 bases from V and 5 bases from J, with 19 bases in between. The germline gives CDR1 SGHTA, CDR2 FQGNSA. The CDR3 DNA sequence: TGTGCCAGCAGTGGGGGGGCGTTTTTGGAGACTGAAGCTTTCTTT. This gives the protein CASSGGAFLETEAFF.

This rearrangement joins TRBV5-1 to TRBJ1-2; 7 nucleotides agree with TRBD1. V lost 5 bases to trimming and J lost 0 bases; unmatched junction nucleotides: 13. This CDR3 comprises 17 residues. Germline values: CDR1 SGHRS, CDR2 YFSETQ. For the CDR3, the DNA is TGCGCCAGCAGTTCCGAGGGGGCCCCCACCCCTAACTATGGCTACACCTTC. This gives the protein CASSSEGAPTPNYGYTF.

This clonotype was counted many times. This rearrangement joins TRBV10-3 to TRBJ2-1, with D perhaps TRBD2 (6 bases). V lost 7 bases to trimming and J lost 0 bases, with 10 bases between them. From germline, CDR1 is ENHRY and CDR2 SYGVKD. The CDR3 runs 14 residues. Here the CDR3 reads CAIMRDSSYNEQFF. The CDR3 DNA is TGTGCCATCATGCGGGATAGCTCCTACAATGAGCAGTTCTTC.

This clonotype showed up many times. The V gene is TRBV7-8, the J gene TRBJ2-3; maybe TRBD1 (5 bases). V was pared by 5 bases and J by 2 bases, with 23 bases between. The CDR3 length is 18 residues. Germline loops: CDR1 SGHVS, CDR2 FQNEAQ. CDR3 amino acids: CASSLPDMQPKLTDTQYF. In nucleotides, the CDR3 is TGTGCCAGCAGCCTCCCGGACATGCAGCCAAAGCTCACAGATACGCAGTATTTT. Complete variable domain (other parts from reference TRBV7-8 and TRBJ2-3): GAGVSQSPRYKVAKRGQDVALRCDPISGHVSLFWYQQALGQGPEFLTYFQNEAQLDKSGLPSDRFFAERPEGSVSTLKIQRTQQEDSAVYLCASSLPDMQPKLTDTQYFGPGTRLTVL.